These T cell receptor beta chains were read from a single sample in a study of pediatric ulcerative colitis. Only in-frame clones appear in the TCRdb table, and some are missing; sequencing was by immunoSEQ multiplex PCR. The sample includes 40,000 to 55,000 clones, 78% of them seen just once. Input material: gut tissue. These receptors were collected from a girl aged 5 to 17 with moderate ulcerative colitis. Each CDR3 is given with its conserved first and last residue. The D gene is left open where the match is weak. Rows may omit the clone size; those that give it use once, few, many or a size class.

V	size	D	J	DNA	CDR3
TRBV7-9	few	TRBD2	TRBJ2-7	TGTGCCAGCAGCGTAGCGGGGGGAACGAACGAGCAGTACTTC	CASSVAGGTNEQYF
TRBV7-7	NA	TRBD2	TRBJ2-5	TGTGCTAGCAGCTTTGGGACTAGCGGGGGGGAAGAGACCCAGTACTTC	CASSFGTSGGEETQYF
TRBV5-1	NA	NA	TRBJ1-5	TGCGCCAGCAGCTTGGTTCGTCGAGACGGAAACAATCAGCCCCAGCATTTT	CASSLVRRDGNNQPQHF
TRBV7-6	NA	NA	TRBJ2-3	TGTGCCAGCAGCTTAGGTCCTAGCCCCACAGATACGCAGTATTTT	CASSLGPSPTDTQYF
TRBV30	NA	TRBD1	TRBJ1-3	TGTGCCTTGACAGGGGCTGGAAACACCATATATTTT	CALTGAGNTIYF
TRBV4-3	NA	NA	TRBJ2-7	TGCGCCAGCAGCCAAGATCGGAAGGAGGGCGATCCCTACGAGCAGTACTTC	CASSQDRKEGDPYEQYF
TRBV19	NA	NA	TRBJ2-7	TGTGCCAGTGGAGCCGCCTCCACCTACGAGCAGTACTTC	CASGAASTYEQYF
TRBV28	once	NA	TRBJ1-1	TGTGCCAGCAGTTTAATTATGAACACTGAAGCTTTCTTT	CASSLIMNTEAFF
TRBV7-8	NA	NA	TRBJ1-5	TGTGCCAGCAGCGGCCCGGGGGGCAATCAGCCCCAGCATTTT	CASSGPGGNQPQHF
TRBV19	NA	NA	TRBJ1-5	TGTGCCAGTACATACGCCAGCAATCAGCCCCAGCATTTT	CASTYASNQPQHF
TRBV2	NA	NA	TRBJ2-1	TGTGCCAGCAGTGAAGCGTCGATTGAGCAGTTCTTC	CASSEASIEQFF
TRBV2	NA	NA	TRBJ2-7	TGTGCCAGCATGGGAGCGAGGCGTGCCTACGAGCAGTACTTC	CASMGARRAYEQYF
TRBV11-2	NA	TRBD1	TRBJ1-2	TGTGCCAGCAGGCTCCCCGGGACAGCAGATGATTATGGCTACACCTTC	CASRLPGTADDYGYTF
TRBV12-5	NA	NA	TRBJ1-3	TGTGCTAGGGTTAGGGGGTGGAGAAGCTTTGGAAACACCATATATTTT	CARVRGWRSFGNTIYF
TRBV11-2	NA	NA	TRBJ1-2	TGTGCCAGCAGCTTAGGTGGGGGGCGAGGTGGCTACACCTTC	CASSLGGGRGGYTF
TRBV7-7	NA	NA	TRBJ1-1	TGTGCTAGCAGCGCTACAGCTAACACTGAAGCTTTCTTT	CASSATANTEAFF
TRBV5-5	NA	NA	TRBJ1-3	TGTGCCAGCAGCTTGGACGGGGCTGGAAACACCATATATTTT	CASSLDGAGNTIYF
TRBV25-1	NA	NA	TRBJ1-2	TGTGCCAGCTGGGGGTTGCTCTATGGCTACACCTTC	CASWGLLYGYTF
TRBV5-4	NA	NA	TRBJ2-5	TGTGCCAGCAGGCGCCTGGGCGGTAGGGAGACCCAGTACTTC	CASRRLGGRETQYF
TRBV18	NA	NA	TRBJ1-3	TGTGCCAGCTCACCCTCCACCGGGCCTGGAAACACCATATATTTT	CASSPSTGPGNTIYF
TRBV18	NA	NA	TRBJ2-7	TGTGCCAGCTCACCACTAGAGACACTGTACGAGCAGTACTTC	CASSPLETLYEQYF
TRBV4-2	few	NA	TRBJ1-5	TGTGCCAGCAGCCAAGTTCGAGATCAGCCCCAGCATTTT	CASSQVRDQPQHF
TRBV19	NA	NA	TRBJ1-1	TGTGCCAGTAGTGTGGGGGAAGCCACTGAAGCTTTCTTT	CASSVGEATEAFF
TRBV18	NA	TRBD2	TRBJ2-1	TGTGCCAGCTCAACTAGCGGGGCGTACAATGAGCAGTTCTTC	CASSTSGAYNEQFF
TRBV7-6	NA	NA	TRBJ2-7	TGTGCCAGCAGCTTAACCGACAGGTACGAGCAGTACTTC	CASSLTDRYEQYF
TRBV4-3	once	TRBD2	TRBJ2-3	TGCGCCAGCAGCCGGACGGGGGGGCTTACAGATACGCAGTATTTT	CASSRTGGLTDTQYF
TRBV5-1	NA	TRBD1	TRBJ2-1	TGCGCCAGCAGCAAAACCCCGGGACAGGGTGCCTACAATGAGCAGTTCTTC	CASSKTPGQGAYNEQFF
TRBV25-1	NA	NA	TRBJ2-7	TGTGCCAGCAGTACGGTTCGGAGCGGGCGGAATTACGAGCAGTACTTC	CASSTVRSGRNYEQYF
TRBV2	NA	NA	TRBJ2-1	TGTGCCAGCAGTGAGGAGGGCCTCCATTACAATGAGCAGTTCTTC	CASSEEGLHYNEQFF
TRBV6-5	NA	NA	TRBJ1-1	TGTGCCAGCAGTTACTCGGGGGGATCGAACACTGAAGCTTTCTTT	CASSYSGGSNTEAFF
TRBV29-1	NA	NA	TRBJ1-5	TGCAGCGCTGTAGACTCCGGCGGGCCCCAGCATTTT	CSAVDSGGPQHF
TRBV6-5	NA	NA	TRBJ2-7	TGTGCCAGCAGCCAGAGGGACTCGGCCTACGAGCAGTACTTC	CASSQRDSAYEQYF
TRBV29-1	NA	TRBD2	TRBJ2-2	TGCAGTGCCTCGCGGGGGGGTGGCACCGGGGAGCTGTTTTTT	CSASRGGGTGELFF
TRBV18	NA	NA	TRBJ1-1	TGTGCCAGCTCACCGTCAATTTCGAGGATGAACACTGAAGCTTTCTTT	CASSPSISRMNTEAFF
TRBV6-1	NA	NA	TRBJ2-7	TGTGCCAGCGATCCTTCCCAGGGGATCTACGAGCAGTACTTC	CASDPSQGIYEQYF
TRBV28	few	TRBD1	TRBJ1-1	TGTGCCAGCAGGATCAGGGGGAGAGGAAACACTGAAGCTTTCTTT	CASRIRGRGNTEAFF
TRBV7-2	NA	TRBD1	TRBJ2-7	TGTGCCAGCAGCTTAGTTCCTACAGGGGGCAACTACGAGCAGTACTTC	CASSLVPTGGNYEQYF